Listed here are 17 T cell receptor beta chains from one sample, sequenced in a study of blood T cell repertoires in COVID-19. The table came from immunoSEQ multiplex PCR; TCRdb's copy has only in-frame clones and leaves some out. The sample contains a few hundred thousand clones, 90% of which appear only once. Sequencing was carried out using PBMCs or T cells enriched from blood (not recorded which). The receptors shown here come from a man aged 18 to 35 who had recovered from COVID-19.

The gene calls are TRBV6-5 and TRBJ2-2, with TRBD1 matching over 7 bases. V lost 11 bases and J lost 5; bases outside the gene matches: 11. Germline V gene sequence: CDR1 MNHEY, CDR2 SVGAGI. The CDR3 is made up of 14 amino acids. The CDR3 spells CAGSRQGMTGELFF. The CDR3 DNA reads TGTGCCGGCTCGCGACAGGGAATGACCGGGGAGCTGTTTTTT.

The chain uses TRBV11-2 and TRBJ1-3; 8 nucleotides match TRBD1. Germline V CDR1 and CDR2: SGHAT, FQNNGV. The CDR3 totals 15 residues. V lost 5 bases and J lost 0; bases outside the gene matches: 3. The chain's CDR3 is CASSPGQVSGNTIYF. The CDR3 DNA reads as TGTGCCAGCAGCCCGGGACAGGTCTCTGGAAACACCATATATTTT.

CDR3 sequence reads: CASSDMEREKLFF. Written as DNA, the CDR3 is TGTGCCAGCAGTGATATGGAGCGGGAAAAACTGTTTTTT. The V and J genes are TRBV25-1 and TRBJ1-4; D gene uncertain. This CDR3 region has 13 residues. Germline values: CDR1 MGHDK, CDR2 SYGVNS. Trimming removed 3 bases from V and 8 bases from J, with 10 bases in between.

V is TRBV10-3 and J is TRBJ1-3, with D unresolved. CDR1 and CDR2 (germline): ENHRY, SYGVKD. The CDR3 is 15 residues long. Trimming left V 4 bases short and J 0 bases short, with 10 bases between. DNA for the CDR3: TGTGCCATCAGTGGTCAGGAACACTCTGGAAACACCATATATTTT. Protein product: CAISGQEHSGNTIYF.

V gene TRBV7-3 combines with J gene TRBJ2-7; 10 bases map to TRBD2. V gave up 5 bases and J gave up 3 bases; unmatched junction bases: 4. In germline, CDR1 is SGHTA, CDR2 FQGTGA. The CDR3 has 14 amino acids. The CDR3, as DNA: TGTGCCAGCAGCCTCGGGACTAGCGACTACGAGCAGTACTTC. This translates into CASSLGTSDYEQYF.

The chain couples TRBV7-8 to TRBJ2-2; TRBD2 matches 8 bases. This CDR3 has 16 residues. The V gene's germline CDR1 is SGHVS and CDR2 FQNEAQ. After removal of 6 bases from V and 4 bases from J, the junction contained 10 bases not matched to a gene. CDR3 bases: TGTGCCAGCAGGGCTCGTCGGGCGGGAGGCACCGGGGAGCTGTTTTTT. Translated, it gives CASRARRAGGTGELFF.

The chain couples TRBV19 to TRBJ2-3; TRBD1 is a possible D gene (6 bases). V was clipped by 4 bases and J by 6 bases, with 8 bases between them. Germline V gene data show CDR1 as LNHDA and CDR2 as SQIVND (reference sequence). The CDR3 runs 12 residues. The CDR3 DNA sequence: TGTGCCAGTAGTAGTAGGGGGGATACGCAGTATTTT. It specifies CASSSRGDTQYF.

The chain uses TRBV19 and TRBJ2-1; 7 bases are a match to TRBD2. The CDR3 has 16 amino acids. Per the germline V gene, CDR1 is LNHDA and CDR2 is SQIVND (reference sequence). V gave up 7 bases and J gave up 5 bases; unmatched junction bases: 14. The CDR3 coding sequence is TGTGCCAGTAATCGGCTTGGGCTAGCGGACCACAATGAGCAGTTCTTC. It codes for CASNRLGLADHNEQFF.

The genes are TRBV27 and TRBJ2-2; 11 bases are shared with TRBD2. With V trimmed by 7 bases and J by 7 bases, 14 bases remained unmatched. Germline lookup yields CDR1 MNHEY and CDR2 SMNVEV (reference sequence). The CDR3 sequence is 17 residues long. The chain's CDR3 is CASTSRGLAEVGGELFF. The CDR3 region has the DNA TGTGCCAGCACCTCCCGGGGACTAGCGGAAGTGGGCGGGGAGCTGTTTTTT.

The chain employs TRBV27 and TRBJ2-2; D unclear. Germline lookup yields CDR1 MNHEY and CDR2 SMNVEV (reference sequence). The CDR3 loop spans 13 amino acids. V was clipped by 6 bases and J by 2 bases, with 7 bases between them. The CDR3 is CASSLPNTGELFF. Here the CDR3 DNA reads TGTGCCAGCAGCCTACCCAACACCGGGGAGCTGTTTTTT.

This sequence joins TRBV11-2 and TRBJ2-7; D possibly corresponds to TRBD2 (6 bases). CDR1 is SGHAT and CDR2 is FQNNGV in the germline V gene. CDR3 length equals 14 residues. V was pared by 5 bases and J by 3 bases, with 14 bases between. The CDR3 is CASSAGLVNYEQYF. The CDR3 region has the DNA TGTGCCAGCAGCGCGGGACTGGTTAACTACGAGCAGTACTTC.

CDR3 sequence: CASSKPGAPDYGYTF. CDR3 sequence (DNA): TGTGCCAGCAGTAAGCCAGGGGCGCCAGACTATGGCTACACCTTC. This chain uses TRBV6-5 with TRBJ1-2; D is perhaps TRBD1 (6 bases). V lost 5 bases, J lost 3 bases, and 16 bases lay in between. Germline CDR1 is MNHEY and CDR2 is SVGAGI. CDR3 size: 15 residues.

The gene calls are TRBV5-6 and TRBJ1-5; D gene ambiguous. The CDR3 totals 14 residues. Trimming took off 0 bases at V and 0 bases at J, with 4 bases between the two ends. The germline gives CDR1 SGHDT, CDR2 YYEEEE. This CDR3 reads CASSLAVSNQPQHF. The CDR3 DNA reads TGTGCCAGCAGCTTGGCCGTTAGCAATCAGCCCCAGCATTTT.

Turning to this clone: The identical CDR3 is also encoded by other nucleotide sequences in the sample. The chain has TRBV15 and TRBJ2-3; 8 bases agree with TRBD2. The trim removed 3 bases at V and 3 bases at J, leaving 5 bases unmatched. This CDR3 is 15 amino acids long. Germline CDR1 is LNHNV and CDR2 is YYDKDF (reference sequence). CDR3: CATSRSGSGTDTQYF. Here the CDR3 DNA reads TGTGCCACCAGCAGGAGCGGGAGCGGTACAGATACGCAGTATTTT.

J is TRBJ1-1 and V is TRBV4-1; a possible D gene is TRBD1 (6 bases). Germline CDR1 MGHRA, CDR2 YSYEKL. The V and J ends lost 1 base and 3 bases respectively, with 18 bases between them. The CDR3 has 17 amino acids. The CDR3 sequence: CASSQVEWGGRDTEAFF. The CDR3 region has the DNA TGCGCCAGCAGCCAAGTAGAGTGGGGGGGCAGAGACACTGAAGCTTTCTTT.

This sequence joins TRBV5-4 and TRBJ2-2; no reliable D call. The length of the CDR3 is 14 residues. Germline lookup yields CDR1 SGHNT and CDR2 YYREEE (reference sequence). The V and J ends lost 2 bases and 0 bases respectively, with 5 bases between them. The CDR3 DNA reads TGTGCCAGCAGCTTCCAGACGAACACCGGGGAGCTGTTTTTT. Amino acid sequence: CASSFQTNTGELFF.

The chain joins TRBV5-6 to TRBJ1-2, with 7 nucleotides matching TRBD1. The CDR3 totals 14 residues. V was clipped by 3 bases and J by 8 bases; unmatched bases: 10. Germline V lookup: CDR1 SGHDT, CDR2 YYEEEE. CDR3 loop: CASSSGQAPWGYTF. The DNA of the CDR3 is TGTGCCAGCAGCTCAGGACAGGCCCCTTGGGGCTACACCTTC.